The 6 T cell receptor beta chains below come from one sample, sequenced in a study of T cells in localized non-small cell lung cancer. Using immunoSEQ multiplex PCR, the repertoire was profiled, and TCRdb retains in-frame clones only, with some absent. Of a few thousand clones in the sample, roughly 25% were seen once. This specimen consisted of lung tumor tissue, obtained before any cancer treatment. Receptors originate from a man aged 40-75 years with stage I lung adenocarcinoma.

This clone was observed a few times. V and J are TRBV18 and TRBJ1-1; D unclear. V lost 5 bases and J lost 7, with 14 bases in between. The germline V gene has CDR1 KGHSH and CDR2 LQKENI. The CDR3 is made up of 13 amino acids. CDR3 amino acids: CASSNRREDEAFF. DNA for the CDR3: TGTGCCAGCTCAAATCGTCGGGAGGATGAAGCTTTCTTT.

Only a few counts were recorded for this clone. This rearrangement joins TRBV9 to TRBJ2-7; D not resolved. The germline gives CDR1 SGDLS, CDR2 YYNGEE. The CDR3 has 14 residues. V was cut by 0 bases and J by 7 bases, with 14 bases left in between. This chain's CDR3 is CASSVGSVAWEQYF. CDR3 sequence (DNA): TGTGCCAGCAGCGTAGGGTCCGTGGCTTGGGAGCAGTACTTC.

The CDR3 bases are TGTGCCAGCTCACCCTCTCTAACCGGGACTATGCTCTACAATGAGCAGTTCTTC. The encoded protein is CASSPSLTGTMLYNEQFF. The chain joins TRBV18 to TRBJ2-1; 7 bases match TRBD2. V dropped 3 bases and J dropped 3; count of bases not matched to a gene: 14. The CDR3 extends over 18 amino acids. Germline V gene data show CDR1 as KGHSH and CDR2 as LQKENI.

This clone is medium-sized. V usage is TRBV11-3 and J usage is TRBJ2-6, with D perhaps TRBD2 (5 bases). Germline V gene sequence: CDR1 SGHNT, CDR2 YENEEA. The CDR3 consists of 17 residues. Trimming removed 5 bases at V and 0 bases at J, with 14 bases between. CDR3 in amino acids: CASSHSRGYSGANVLTF. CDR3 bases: TGTGCCAGCAGCCACTCCCGAGGGTACTCTGGGGCCAACGTCCTGACTTTC.

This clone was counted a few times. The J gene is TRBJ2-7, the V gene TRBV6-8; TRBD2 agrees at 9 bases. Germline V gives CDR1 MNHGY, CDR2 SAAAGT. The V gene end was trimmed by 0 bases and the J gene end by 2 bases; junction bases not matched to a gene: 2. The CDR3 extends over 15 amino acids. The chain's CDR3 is CASSYSSSGTYEQYV. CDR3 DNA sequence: TGTGCCAGCAGTTACTCGTCTAGCGGGACCTACGAGCAGTACGTC.

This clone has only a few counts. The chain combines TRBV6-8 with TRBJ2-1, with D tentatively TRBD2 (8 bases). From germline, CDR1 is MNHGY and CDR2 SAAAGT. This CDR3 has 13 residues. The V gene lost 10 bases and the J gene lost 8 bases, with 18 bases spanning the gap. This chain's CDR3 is CAINFSGTDEQFF. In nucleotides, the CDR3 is TGTGCCATCAACTTTAGCGGGACAGATGAGCAGTTCTTC.